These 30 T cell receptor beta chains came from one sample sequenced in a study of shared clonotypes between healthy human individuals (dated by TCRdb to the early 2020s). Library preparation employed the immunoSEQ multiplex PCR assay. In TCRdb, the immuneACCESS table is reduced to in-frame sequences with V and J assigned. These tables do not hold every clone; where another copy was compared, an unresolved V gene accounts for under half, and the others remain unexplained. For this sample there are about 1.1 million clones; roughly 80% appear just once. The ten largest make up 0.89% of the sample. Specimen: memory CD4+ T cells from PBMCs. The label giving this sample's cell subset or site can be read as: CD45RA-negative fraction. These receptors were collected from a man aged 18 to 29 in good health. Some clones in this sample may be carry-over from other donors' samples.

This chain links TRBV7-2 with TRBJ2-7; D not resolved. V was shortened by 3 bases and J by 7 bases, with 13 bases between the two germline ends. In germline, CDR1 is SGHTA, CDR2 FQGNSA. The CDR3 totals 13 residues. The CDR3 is CASSFRVSGEQYF. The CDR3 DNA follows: TGTGCCAGCAGCTTCCGAGTAAGTGGGGAGCAGTACTTC.

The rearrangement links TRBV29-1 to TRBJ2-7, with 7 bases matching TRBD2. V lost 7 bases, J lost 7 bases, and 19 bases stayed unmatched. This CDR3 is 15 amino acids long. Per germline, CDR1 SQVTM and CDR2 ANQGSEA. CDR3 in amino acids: CSAMTSSTSEWEQYF. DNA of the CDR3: TGCAGCGCCATGACTAGCTCGACATCTGAGTGGGAGCAGTACTTC.

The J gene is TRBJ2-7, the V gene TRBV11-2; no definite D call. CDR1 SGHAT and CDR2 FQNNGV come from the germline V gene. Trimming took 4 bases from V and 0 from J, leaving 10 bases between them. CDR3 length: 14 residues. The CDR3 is CASSSDFFSYEQYF. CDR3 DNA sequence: TGTGCCAGCAGCTCAGACTTTTTCTCCTACGAGCAGTACTTC.

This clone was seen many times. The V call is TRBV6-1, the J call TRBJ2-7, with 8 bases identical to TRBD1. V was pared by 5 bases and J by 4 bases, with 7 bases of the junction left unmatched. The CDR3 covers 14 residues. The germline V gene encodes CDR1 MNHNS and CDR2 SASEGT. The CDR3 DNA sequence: TGTGCCAGCAGTCCCACTGACAGGGGTTACGAGCAGTACTTC. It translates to CASSPTDRGYEQYF.

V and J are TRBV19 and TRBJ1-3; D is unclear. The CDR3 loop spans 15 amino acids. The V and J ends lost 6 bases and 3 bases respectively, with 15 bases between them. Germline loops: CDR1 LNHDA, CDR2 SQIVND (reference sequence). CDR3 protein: CASSPSLRYGNTIYF. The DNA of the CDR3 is TGTGCCAGTAGCCCCTCCCTCCGGTATGGAAACACCATATATTTT.

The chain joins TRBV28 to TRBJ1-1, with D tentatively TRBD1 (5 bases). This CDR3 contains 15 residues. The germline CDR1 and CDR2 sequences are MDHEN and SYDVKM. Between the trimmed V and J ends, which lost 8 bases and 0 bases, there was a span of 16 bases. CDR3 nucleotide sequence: TGTGCCAGCCGTGGAGGGACCCTAATGAACACTGAAGCTTTCTTT. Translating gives CASRGGTLMNTEAFF.

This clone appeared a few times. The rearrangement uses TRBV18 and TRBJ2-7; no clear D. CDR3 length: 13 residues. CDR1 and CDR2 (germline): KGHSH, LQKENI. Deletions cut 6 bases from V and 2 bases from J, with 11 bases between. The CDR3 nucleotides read TGTGCCAGCTCTGGTTCAGTAACCTACGAGCAGTACTTC. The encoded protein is CASSGSVTYEQYF.

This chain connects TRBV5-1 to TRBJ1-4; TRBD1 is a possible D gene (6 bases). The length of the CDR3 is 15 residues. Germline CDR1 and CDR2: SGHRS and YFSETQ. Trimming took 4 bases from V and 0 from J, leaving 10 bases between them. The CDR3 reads CASSAKGATNEKLFF. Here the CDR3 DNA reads TGCGCCAGCAGCGCAAAGGGGGCAACTAATGAAAAACTGTTTTTT.

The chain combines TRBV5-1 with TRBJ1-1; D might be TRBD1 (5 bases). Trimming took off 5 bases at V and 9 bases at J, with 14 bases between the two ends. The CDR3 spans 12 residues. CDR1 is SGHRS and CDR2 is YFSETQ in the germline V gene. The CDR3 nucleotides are TGCGCCAGCAGGGGAGGACAAGATCAAGCTTTCTTT. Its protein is CASRGGQDQAFF.

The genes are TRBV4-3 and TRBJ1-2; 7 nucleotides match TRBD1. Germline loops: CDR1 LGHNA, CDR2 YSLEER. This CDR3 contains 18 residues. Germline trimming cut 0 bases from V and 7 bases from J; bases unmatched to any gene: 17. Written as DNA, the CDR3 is TGCGCCAGCAGCCAAGAGTTTTCGGACGACAGGGTTTTCGGTGGCTACACCTTC. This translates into CASSQEFSDDRVFGGYTF.

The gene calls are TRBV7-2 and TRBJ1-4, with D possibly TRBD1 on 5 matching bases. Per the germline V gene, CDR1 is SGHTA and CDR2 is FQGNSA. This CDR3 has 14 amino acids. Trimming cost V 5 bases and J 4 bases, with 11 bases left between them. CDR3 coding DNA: TGTGCCAGCAGCCCTCCAGGGCGTAATGAAAAACTGTTTTTT. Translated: CASSPPGRNEKLFF. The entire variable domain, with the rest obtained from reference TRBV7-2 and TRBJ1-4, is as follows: GAGVSQSPSNKVTEKGKDVELRCDPISGHTALYWYRQSLGQGLEFLIYFQGNSAPDKSGLPSDRFSAERTGGSVSTLTIQRTQQEDSAVYLCASSPPGRNEKLFFGSGTQLSVL.

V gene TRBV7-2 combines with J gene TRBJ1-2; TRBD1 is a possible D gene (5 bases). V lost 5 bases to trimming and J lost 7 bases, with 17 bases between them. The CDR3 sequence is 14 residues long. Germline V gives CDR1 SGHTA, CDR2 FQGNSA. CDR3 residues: CASSPLVAGTGYTF. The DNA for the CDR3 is TGTGCCAGCAGCCCGTTGGTAGCAGGGACTGGCTACACCTTC.

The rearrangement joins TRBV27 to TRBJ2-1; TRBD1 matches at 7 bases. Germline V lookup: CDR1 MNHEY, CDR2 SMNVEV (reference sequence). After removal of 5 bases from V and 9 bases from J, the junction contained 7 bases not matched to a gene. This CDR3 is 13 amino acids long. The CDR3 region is CASSLLQGLEQFF. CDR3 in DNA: TGTGCCAGCAGTCTGTTACAGGGGCTTGAGCAGTTCTTC.

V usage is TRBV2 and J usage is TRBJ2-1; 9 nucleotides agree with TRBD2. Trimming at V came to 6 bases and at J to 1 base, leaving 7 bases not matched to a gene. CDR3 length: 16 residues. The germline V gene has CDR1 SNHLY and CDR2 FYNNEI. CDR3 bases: TGTGCCAGCAGGGATACTAGCGGGTCATCCTACAATGAGCAGTTCTTC. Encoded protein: CASRDTSGSSYNEQFF.

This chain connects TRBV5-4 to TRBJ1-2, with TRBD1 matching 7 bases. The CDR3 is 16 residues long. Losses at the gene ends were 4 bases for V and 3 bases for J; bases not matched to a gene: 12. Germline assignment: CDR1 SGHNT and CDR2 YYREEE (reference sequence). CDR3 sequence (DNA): TGTGCCAGCAGCGGACAAATGACAGGGAAGGACTATGGCTACACCTTC. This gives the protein CASSGQMTGKDYGYTF.

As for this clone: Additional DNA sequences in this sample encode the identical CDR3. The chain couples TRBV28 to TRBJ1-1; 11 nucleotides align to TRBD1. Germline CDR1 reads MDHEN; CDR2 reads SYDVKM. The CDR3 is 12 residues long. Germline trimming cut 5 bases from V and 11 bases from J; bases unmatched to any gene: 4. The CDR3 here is CASSLGTGGAFF. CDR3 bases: TGTGCCAGCAGTCTCGGGACAGGGGGGGCTTTCTTT.

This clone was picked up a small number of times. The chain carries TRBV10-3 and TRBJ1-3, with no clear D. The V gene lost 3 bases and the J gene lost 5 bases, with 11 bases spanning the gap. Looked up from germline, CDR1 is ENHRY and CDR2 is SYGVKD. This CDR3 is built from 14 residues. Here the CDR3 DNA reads TGTGCCATCAGTGACCAGGTCAACCGAAACACCATATATTTT. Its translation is CAISDQVNRNTIYF.

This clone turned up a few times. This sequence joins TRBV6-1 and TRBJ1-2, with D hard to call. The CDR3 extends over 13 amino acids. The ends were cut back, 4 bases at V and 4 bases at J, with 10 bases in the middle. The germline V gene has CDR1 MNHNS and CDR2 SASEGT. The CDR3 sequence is CASSVYKSYGYTF. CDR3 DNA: TGTGCCAGCAGTGTGTACAAGAGCTATGGCTACACCTTC.

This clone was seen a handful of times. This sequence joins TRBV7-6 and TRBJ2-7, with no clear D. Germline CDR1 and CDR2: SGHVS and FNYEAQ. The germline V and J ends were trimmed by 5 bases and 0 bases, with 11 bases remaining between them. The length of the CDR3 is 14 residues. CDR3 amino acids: CASSPDGFSYEQYF. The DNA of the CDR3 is TGTGCCAGCAGCCCCGACGGATTCTCCTACGAGCAGTACTTC.

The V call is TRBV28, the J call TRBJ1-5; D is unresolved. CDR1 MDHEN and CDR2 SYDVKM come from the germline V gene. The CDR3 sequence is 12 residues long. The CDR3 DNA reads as TGTGCTATAGGGCAGCTCAATCAGCCCCAGCATTTT. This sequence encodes CAIGQLNQPQHF. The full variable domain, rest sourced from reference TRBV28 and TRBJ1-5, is DVKVTQSSRYLVKRTGEKVFLECVQDMDHENMFWYRQDPGLGLRLIYFSYDVKMKEKGDIPEGYSVSREKKERFSLILESASTNQTSMYLCAIGQLNQPQHFGDGTRLSIL.

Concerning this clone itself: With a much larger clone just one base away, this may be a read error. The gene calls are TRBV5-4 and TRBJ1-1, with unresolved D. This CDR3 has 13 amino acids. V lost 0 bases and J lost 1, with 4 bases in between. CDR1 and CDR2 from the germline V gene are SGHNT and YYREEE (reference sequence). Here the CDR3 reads CASSLAQNTEAFF. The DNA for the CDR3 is TGTGCCAGCAGCTTGGCCCAGAACACTGAAGCTTTCTTT.

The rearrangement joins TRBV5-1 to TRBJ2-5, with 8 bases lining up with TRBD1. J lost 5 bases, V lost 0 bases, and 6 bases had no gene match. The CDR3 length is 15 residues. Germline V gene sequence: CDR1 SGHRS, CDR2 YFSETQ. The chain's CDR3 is CASSLEPRGLETQYF. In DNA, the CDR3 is TGCGCCAGCAGCTTGGAACCCAGGGGGCTGGAGACCCAGTACTTC.

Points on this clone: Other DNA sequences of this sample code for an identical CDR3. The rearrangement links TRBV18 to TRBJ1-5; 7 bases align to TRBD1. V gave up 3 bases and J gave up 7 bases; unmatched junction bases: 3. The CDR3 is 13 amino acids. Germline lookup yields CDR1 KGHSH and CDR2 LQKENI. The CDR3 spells CASSPDREQPQHF. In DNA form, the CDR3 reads TGTGCCAGCTCACCCGACAGGGAACAGCCCCAGCATTTT.

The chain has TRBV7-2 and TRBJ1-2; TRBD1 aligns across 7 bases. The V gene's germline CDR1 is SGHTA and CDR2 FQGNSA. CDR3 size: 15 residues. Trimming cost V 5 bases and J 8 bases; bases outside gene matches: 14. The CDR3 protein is CASSPVYTGVKGYTF. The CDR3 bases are TGTGCCAGCAGCCCGGTCTATACAGGGGTGAAGGGCTACACCTTC.

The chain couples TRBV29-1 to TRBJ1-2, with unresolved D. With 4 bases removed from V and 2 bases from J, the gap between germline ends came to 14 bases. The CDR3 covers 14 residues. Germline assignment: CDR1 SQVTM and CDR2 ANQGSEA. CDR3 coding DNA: TGCAGCGTTGCCCTCGGATCCGAGAACTATGGCTACACCTTC. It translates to CSVALGSENYGYTF.

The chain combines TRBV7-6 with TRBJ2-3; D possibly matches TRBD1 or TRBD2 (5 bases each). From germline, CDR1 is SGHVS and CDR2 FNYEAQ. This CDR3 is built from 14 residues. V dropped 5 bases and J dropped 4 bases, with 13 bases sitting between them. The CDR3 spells CASSLVRGADTQYF. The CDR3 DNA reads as TGTGCCAGCAGCCTAGTACGGGGCGCAGATACGCAGTATTTT. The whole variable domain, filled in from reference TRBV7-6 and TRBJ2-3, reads GAGVSQSPRYKVTKRGQDVALRCDPISGHVSLYWYRQALGQGPEFLTYFNYEAQQDKSGLPNDRFSAERPEGSISTLTIQRTEQRDSAMYRCASSLVRGADTQYFGPGTRLTVL.

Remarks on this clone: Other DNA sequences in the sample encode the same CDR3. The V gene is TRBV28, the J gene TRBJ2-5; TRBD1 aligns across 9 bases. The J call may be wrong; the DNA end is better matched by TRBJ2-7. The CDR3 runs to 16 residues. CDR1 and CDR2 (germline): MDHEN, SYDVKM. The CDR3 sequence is CASSLSWTGVFREQYF. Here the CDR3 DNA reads TGTGCCAGCAGTTTATCGTGGACAGGGGTATTTCGCGAGCAGTACTTC.

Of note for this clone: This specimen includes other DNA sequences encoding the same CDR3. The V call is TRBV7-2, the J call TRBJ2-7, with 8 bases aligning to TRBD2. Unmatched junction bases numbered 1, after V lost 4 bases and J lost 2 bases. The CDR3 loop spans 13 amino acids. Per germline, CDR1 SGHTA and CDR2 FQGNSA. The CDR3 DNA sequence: TGTGCCAGCAGCTCGGGACTAGCCTACGAGCAGTACTTC. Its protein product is CASSSGLAYEQYF.

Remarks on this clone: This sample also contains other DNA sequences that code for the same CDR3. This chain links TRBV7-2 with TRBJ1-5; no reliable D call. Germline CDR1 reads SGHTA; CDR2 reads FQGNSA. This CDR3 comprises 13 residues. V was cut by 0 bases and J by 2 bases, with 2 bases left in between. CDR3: CASSLARNQPQHF. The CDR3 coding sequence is TGTGCCAGCAGCTTAGCCCGCAATCAGCCCCAGCATTTT.

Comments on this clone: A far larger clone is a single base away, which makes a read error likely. The CDR3 loop is CAWAPRNTEAFF. The CDR3 nucleotides are TGTGCCTGGGCCCCGAGGAACACTGAAGCTTTCTTT. The chain carries TRBV30 and TRBJ1-1; D call uncertain. Trimming left V 5 bases short and J 1 base short, with 8 bases between. The length of the CDR3 is 12 residues. CDR1 and CDR2 (germline): GTSNPN, SVGIG (reference sequence).